Shown below are 6 T cell receptor beta chains from a single sample sequenced in a study of PD-L1 blockade in urothelial cancer. The time point is: pretreatment peripheral blood. The protocol was immunoSEQ multiplex PCR, while the TCRdb copy is restricted to in-frame clones and leaves out a portion. The sample consists of some 74,000 clones, approximately 80% of them appearing once. The source material was PBMCs, sampled around atezolizumab (anti-PD-L1) treatment. Receptor source: a man aged 40-55 years with urothelial cancer.

V usage is TRBV7-9 and J usage is TRBJ1-3; the D is unclear. The CDR3 contains 15 residues. The germline V and J ends were trimmed by 6 bases and 0 bases, with 12 bases remaining between them. Germline loops: CDR1 SEHNR, CDR2 FQNEAQ (reference sequence). The CDR3 DNA sequence: TGTGCCAGCAGTTCAATCGGAGACTCTGGAAACACCATATATTTT. As protein: CASSSIGDSGNTIYF.

The chain joins TRBV5-8 to TRBJ2-3; 8 nucleotides match TRBD2. Trimming took 1 base from V and 5 from J; bases not matched to a gene: 3. Germline V gives CDR1 SGHTS, CDR2 YDEGEE. This CDR3 has 14 amino acids. For the CDR3, the DNA is TGTGCCAGCAGCTTGAGTCTAGCGGGAGATACGCAGTATTTT. Translating it yields CASSLSLAGDTQYF. The variable domain in full, completed from reference TRBV5-8 and TRBJ2-3, reads EAGVTQSPTHLIKTRGQQATLRCSPISGHTSVYWYQQALGLGLQFLLWYDEGEERNRGNFPPRFSGRQFPNYSSELNVNALELEDSALYLCASSLSLAGDTQYFGPGTRLTVL.

This rearrangement joins TRBV25-1 to TRBJ2-1, with 14 bases that match TRBD2. CDR1 and CDR2 (germline): MGHDK, SYGVNS. This CDR3 comprises 16 residues. J gave up 5 bases and V 6 bases, and 6 bases lay outside the gene matches. CDR3 sequence reads: CASRKRLAGGNNEQFF. The CDR3 DNA follows: TGTGCCAGCAGGAAGCGACTAGCGGGAGGGAACAATGAGCAGTTCTTC.

CDR3 DNA sequence: TGTGCCAGTAACAAAGGGGGCGAGGCTTTCTTT. Protein sequence: CASNKGGEAFF. The chain combines TRBV19 with TRBJ1-1; 7 nucleotides match TRBD1. With V trimmed by 7 bases and J by 11 bases, 7 bases remained unmatched. There are 11 residues in the CDR3. CDR1 and CDR2 (germline): LNHDA, SQIVND (reference sequence).

The V and J genes are TRBV7-9 and TRBJ2-2; D not certain. The CDR3 totals 13 residues. Germline CDR1 is SEHNR and CDR2 is FQNEAQ (reference sequence). Trimming removed 1 base from V and 5 bases from J, with 5 bases in between. CDR3 DNA: TGTGCCAGCAGCTTAGACCGGACCGGGGAGCTGTTTTTT. This sequence encodes CASSLDRTGELFF.

V gene TRBV10-3 combines with J gene TRBJ2-3, with 15 bases that match TRBD2. This CDR3 has 18 residues. V lost 3 bases, J lost 2 bases, and 6 bases stayed unmatched. Germline V CDR1 and CDR2: ENHRY, SYGVKD. The DNA of the CDR3 is TGTGCCATCAGTGAAGGACTAGCGGGAGGGTCGCACACAGATACGCAGTATTTT. This encodes CAISEGLAGGSHTDTQYF.